This T cell receptor (beta chain) was retrieved from a study of OX40 agonist ivuxolimab in advanced cancers. Study background: The patients got ivuxolimab, which is an agonistic anti-OX40 (CD134) antibody. Dose-escalation patients' cancers were hepatocellular carcinoma, melanoma, renal cell or head and neck cancer.

Baseline was the first blood sampling point, followed by cycle 4 day 1 and cycle 7 day 1. Germline V gives CDR1 SGHTA, CDR2 FQGTGA. Trimming took off 5 bases at V and 0 bases at J, with 13 bases between the two ends. There are 16 residues in the CDR3. The table came from immunoSEQ multiplex PCR; TCRdb's copy has only in-frame clones and leaves some out. The sample lists about 64,000 clones; about 81% were seen once. Sequenced here: CD4+ or CD8+ T cells sorted from blood, sampled in a trial of the OX40 agonist ivuxolimab. The receptor comes from an adult with an advanced solid tumor such as melanoma, head and neck, liver or kidney cancer. The chain joins TRBV7-3 to TRBJ2-2; D possibly corresponds to TRBD1 (5 bases). CDR3 sequence (DNA): TGTGCCAGCAGCCTTCAGGGTCCCGCGAACACCGGGGAGCTGTTTTTT. Protein product: CASSLQGPANTGELFF.